The entry below describes one T cell receptor beta chain. Assay: immunoSEQ multiplex PCR; the TCRdb copy retains only in-frame clones and omits some. The data show tens of thousands of clones, just under 95% seen once. These data are taken from a study of T cell changes during pregnancy in multiple sclerosis. Sequenced material: peripheral blood, taken in the second trimester of pregnancy. The receptor's source is a female donor in good health, enrolled as a control in a pregnancy study.

CDR3 coding DNA: TGTGCCAGCAGCAAAGTCGGGGAGGCCTACGAGCAGTACTTC. This encodes CASSKVGEAYEQYF. The V call is TRBV4-2, the J call TRBJ2-7, with D perhaps TRBD2 (6 bases). The CDR3 spans 14 residues. The germline CDR1 and CDR2 sequences are LGHNA and YNFKEQ. The V end lost 5 bases, the J end lost 2 bases, and 13 bases lay between the germline ends.